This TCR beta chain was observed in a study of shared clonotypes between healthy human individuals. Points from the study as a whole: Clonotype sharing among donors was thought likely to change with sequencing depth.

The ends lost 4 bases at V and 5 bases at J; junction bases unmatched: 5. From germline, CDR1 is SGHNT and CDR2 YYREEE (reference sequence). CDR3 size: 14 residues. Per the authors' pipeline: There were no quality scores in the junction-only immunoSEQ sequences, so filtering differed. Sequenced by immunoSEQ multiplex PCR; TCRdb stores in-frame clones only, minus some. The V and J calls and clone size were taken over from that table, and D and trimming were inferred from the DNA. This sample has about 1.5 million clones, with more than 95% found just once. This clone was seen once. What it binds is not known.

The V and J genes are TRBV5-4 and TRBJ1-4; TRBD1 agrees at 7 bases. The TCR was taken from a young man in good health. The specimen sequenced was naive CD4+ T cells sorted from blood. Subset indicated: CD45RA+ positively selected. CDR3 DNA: TGTGCCAGCAGCCAAACAGGGGTAAATGAAAAACTGTTTTTT. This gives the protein CASSQTGVNEKLFF.